Below, 8 T cell receptor beta chains from the same sample are listed, as sequenced in a study of CD8+ T cells in alopecia areata. Described treatment: oral pan-JAK inhibitor, 5-10 mg twice daily. cDNA prepared by RNA extraction and subsequent reverse transcription served as the template for sequencing. Clones were sequenced by immunoSEQ multiplex PCR, and TCRdb holds only the in-frame ones, with some missing. The sample has about 160,000 clones; roughly 65% are singletons. The specimen was CD4+ T cells sorted from blood, collected at week 4, from a patient treated with tofacitinib. These receptors were obtained from a human donor with alopecia areata.

The rearrangement links TRBV25-1 to TRBJ1-2, with a possible D match to TRBD1 (5 bases). Trimming took off 4 bases at V and 8 bases at J, with 8 bases between the two ends. The germline gives CDR1 MGHDK, CDR2 SYGVNS. The CDR3 is 11 amino acids. DNA for the CDR3: TGTGCCAGCAGTGTGGGACGAGGCTACACCTTC. This codes for CASSVGRGYTF.

This clone was detected once. The chain carries TRBV7-9 and TRBJ2-5, with 8 bases matching TRBD2. Per germline, CDR1 SEHNR and CDR2 FQNEAQ (reference sequence). V trimming: 3 bases; J trimming: 5 bases; junction bases outside the gene matches: 8. This CDR3 is 15 amino acids long. The DNA of the CDR3 is TGTGCCAGCAGCTTCTCAGCGGGGGCCGGGGAGACCCAGTACTTC. Translation gives CASSFSAGAGETQYF.

The count of this clone is one. V and J are TRBV29-1 and TRBJ1-2; D gene uncertain. From germline, CDR1 is SQVTM and CDR2 ANQGSEA. The CDR3 covers 12 residues. Deletions cut 6 bases from V and 3 bases from J, with 11 bases between. The CDR3 sequence is CSVRRTDYGYTF. As DNA, the CDR3 is TGCAGCGTCCGACGCACCGACTATGGCTACACCTTC. Supplemented by reference TRBV29-1 and TRBJ1-2, the full variable domain reads SAVISQKPSRDICQRGTSLTIQCQVDSQVTMMFWYRQQPGQSLTLIATANQGSEATYESGFVIDKFPISRPNLTFSTLTVSNMSPEDSSIYLCSVRRTDYGYTFGSGTRLTVV.

This clone appeared a single time. This clone may be a read error of a much larger clone one base away. This chain connects TRBV7-8 to TRBJ2-5, with TRBD1 identical over 7 bases. Losses at the gene ends were 5 bases for V and 1 base for J; bases not matched to a gene: 4. The CDR3 is 14 amino acids. Looked up from germline, CDR1 is SGHVS and CDR2 is FQNEAQ. CDR3 sequence reads: CASSPTGLQETQYF. CDR3 nucleotide sequence: TGTGCCAGCAGCCCGACAGGGCTCCAAGAGACCCAGTACTTC.

The chain recombines TRBV18 with TRBJ2-1; possible D gene TRBD2, 6 bases. V was trimmed by 2 bases and J by 15 bases, leaving 11 bases between them. Germline CDR1 KGHSH, CDR2 LQKENI. CDR3 length equals 11 residues. In DNA, the CDR3 is TGTGCCAGCTCACCAGTGGAGGGTCTGTTCTTC. It codes for CASSPVEGLFF.

The chain employs TRBV30 and TRBJ2-2; perhaps TRBD1 as D (6 bases). The CDR3 consists of 14 residues. The germline V gene has CDR1 GTSNPN and CDR2 SVGIG (reference sequence). V lost 0 bases and J 13 bases, leaving 18 bases between the germline ends. The CDR3 is CAWSVRGRGSVLFF. The CDR3 DNA reads TGTGCCTGGAGTGTCAGGGGCCGAGGCAGTGTGCTGTTTTTT.

V and J are TRBV18 and TRBJ2-3; D not certain. V was pared by 6 bases and J by 2 bases, with 18 bases between. CDR1 and CDR2 from the germline V gene are KGHSH and LQKENI. This CDR3 region has 16 residues. DNA of the CDR3: TGTGCCAGCTCTCGCAAGGATCGGTCAGACACAGATACGCAGTATTTT. As protein: CASSRKDRSDTDTQYF.

A note on this clone: Other DNA sequences within the sample encode an identical CDR3. The chain links TRBV29-1 to TRBJ2-7; D uncertain. CDR3 length: 11 amino acids. Trimming removed 5 bases at V and 1 base at J, with 6 bases between. The germline gives CDR1 SQVTM, CDR2 ANQGSEA. The CDR3 DNA reads TGCAGCGTTCGATTTTCCTACGAGCAGTACTTC. It codes for CSVRFSYEQYF.